This T cell receptor beta chain emerged from a study of shared clonotypes between healthy human individuals. Study-level information: The plates for each donor numbered three CD4 naive, three CD4 memory, two CD8 naive and one CD8 memory. General study findings and limits: Relative to their counterparts shared across all four donors, non-shared clonotypes exhibited diminished generation probabilities. Estimated richness values were generally larger in naive subsets than in memory subsets. Even with large depth, rarefaction showed that sorted-subset sequencing was incomplete.

J was trimmed by 4 bases and V by 0 bases; bases with no gene match: 2. Germline CDR1 reads SGHNT; CDR2 reads YYREEE (reference sequence). This CDR3 is 15 amino acids long. Points on this clone: Its antigen remains unidentified.

Generated by immunoSEQ multiplex PCR, the TCRdb table keeps only in-frame clones and is missing some. The data show 2 million to 2.5 million clones, 90% to 95% seen once. This sequence joins TRBV5-4 and TRBJ2-1; TRBD2 aligns across 9 bases. This clonotype was obtained from a man aged 18-30 years in good health. Some clones in this sample may be carry-over from other donors' samples. The sequencing input was naive CD4+ T cells from PBMCs. Subset meaning: CD45RA+ positively selected. The CDR3 region is CASSLGGLAYNEQFF. The CDR3 bases are TGTGCCAGCAGCTTGGGGGGACTAGCTTACAATGAGCAGTTCTTC.